A selection of T cell receptor beta chains follows, all from one sample in a study of PD-L1 blockade in urothelial cancer. Libraries were prepared by immunoSEQ multiplex PCR; TCRdb keeps only in-frame clonotypes and omits some of them. The table has 130,000 or so clones, 65% to 85% seen once. The starting material was PBMCs, obtained around atezolizumab (anti-PD-L1) treatment. The receptors were gathered from a man aged 45-65 years with urothelial cancer. The CDR3 runs from the conserved cysteine through the conserved F or W. The order of the fields is CDR3 length, D gene, clone size, V gene, J gene, CDR3 protein, CDR3 DNA. D genes are given only for firm matches. The size entry is marked missing in some rows and otherwise reads once, few, many or a size class.

15	-	-	TRBV11-3	TRBJ2-2	CASSLRLGNTGELFF	TGTGCCAGCAGCTTAAGGCTAGGGAACACCGGGGAGCTGTTTTTT
15	TRBD1	many	TRBV19	TRBJ1-5	CASSMAYRGSQPQHF	TGTGCCAGTAGTATGGCCTACAGGGGGAGTCAGCCCCAGCATTTT
15	-	-	TRBV10-3	TRBJ2-7	CAISELGKAIYEQYF	TGTGCCATCAGTGAGCTAGGTAAGGCTATCTACGAGCAGTACTTC
14	-	-	TRBV11-2	TRBJ2-3	CASSPTGNADTQYF	TGTGCCAGCAGCCCCACCGGGAACGCAGATACGCAGTATTTT
14	-	-	TRBV7-9	TRBJ2-3	CASSLSRTTDTQYF	TGTGCCAGCAGCTTATCTCGAACTACAGATACGCAGTATTTT
16	-	-	TRBV16	TRBJ1-3	CASSQSRQGTGNTIYF	TGTGCCAGCAGCCAATCCAGGCAGGGAACAGGAAACACCATATATTTT
13	-	once	TRBV28	TRBJ1-1	CASSLTGNTEAFF	TGTGCCAGCAGTCTGACAGGGAACACTGAAGCTTTCTTT
15	TRBD2	few	TRBV2	TRBJ2-2	CASRWTSGNTGELFF	TGTGCCAGCAGGTGGACTAGCGGAAACACCGGGGAGCTGTTTTTT
16	TRBD2	-	TRBV27	TRBJ2-1	CASSPGLVYSYNEQFF	TGTGCCAGCAGTCCGGGACTAGTGTACTCCTACAATGAGCAGTTCTTC
13	-	-	TRBV19	TRBJ1-1	CASSMNMNTEAFF	TGTGCCAGTAGTATGAACATGAACACTGAAGCTTTCTTT
15	-	-	TRBV7-9	TRBJ1-6	CASSLAGAKNSPLHF	TGTGCCAGCAGCTTAGCGGGGGCTAAGAATTCACCCCTCCACTTT
17	TRBD2	-	TRBV7-9	TRBJ2-7	CASSPRTSVASSYEQYF	TGTGCCAGCAGCCCCAGGACTAGCGTGGCGTCGTCCTACGAGCAGTACTTC